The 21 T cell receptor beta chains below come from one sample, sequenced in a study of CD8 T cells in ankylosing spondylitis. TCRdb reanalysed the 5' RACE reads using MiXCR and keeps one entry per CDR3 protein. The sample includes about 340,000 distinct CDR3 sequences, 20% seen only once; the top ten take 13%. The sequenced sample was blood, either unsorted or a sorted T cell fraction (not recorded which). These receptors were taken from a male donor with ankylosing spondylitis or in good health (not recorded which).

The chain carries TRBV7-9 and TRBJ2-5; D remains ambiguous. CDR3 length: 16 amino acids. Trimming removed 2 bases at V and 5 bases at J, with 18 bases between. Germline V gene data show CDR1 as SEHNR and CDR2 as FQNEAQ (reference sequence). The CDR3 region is CASSLNPGPSEETQYF. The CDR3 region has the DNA TGTGCCAGCAGCTTAAACCCGGGCCCTTCGGAGGAGACCCAGTACTTC.

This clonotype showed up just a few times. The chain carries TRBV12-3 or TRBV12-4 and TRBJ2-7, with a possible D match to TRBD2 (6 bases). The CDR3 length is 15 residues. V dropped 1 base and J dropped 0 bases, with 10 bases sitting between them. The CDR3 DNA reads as TGTGCCAGCAGTTTAGACCACGGGAGCTCCTACGAGCAGTACTTC. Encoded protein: CASSLDHGSSYEQYF.

This CDR3 reads CASSLESSGANVLTF. CDR3 DNA: TGCGCCAGCAGCTTGGAAAGCTCTGGGGCCAACGTCCTGACTTTC. The V gene is TRBV5-1, the J gene TRBJ2-6; D gene uncertain. The CDR3 is 15 amino acids. The V end was cut by 0 bases, the J end by 0 bases, with 4 bases between. CDR1 and CDR2 (germline): SGHRS, YFSETQ.

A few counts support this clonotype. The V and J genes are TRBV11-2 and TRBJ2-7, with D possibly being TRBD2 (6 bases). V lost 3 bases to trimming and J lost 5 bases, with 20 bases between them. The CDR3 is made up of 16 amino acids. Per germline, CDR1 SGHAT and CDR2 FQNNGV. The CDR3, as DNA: TGTGCCAGCAGCTTGGACAATTTCGGGGGAGGCGACGAGCAGTACTTC. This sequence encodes CASSLDNFGGGDEQYF.

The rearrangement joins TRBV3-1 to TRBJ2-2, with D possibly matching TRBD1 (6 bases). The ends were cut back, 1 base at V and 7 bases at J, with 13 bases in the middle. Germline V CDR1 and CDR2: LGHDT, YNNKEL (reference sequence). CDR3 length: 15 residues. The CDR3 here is CASSQVGAFGGELFF. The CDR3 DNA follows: TGTGCCAGCAGCCAAGTGGGGGCTTTTGGCGGGGAGCTGTTTTTT.

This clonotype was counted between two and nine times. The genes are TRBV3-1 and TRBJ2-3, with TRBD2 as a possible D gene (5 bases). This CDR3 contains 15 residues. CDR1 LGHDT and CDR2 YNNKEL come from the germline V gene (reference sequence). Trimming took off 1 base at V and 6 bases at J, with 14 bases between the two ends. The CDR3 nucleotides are TGTGCCAGCAGCCAAGCGGGGTTGGCCCCCGATACGCAGTATTTT. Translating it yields CASSQAGLAPDTQYF.

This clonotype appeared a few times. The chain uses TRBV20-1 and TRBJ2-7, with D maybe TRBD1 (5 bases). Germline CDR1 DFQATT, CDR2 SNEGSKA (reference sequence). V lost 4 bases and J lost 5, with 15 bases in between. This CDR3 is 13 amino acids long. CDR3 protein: CSANDGARHEQYF. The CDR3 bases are TGCAGTGCTAACGATGGGGCGCGACACGAGCAGTACTTC.

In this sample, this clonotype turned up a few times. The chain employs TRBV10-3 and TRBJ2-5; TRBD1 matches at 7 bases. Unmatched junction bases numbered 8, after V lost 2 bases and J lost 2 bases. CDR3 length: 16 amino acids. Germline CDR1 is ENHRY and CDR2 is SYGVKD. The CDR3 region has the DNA TGTGCCATCAGTGAGACGGGACAGAAGATTCAAGAGACCCAGTACTTC. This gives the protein CAISETGQKIQETQYF.

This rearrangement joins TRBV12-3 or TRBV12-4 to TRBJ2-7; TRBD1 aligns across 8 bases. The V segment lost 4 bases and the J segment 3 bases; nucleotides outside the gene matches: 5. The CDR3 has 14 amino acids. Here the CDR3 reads CASSSGQGFYEQYF. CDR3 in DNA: TGTGCCAGCAGTTCCGGACAGGGCTTCTACGAGCAGTACTTC.

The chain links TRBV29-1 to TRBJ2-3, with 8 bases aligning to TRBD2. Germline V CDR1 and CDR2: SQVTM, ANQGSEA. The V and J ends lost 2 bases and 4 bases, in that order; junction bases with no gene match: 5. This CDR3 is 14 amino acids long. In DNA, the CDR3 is TGCAGCGTTGAATGGCGGGGGGAACCAGATACGCAGTATTTT. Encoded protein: CSVEWRGEPDTQYF.

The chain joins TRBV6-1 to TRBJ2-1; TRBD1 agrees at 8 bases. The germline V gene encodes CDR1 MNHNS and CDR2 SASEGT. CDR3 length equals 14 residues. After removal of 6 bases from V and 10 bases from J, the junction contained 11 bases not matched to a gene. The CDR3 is CASRSSPTGVEQFF. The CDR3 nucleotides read TGTGCCAGCAGAAGCAGCCCGACAGGGGTCGAGCAGTTCTTC.

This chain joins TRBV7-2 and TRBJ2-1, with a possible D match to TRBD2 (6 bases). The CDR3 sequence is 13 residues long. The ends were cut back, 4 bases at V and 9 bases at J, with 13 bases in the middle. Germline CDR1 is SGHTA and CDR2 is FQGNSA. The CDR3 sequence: CASSSGLFLEQFF. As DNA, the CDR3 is TGTGCCAGCAGCTCCGGACTATTTCTTGAGCAGTTCTTC.

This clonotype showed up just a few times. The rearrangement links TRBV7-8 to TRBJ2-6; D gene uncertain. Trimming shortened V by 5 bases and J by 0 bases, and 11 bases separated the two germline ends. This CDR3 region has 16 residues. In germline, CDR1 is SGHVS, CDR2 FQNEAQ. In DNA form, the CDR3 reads TGTGCCAGCAGCACCCGAGAGGACTCTGGGGCCAACGTCCTGACTTTC. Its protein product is CASSTREDSGANVLTF. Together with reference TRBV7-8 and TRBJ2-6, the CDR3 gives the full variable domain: GAGVSQSPRYKVAKRGQDVALRCDPISGHVSLFWYQQALGQGPEFLTYFQNEAQLDKSGLPSDRFFAERPEGSVSTLKIQRTQQEDSAVYLCASSTREDSGANVLTFGAGSRLTVL.

CDR3 sequence reads: CASSVGTSTNEKLFF. The CDR3 DNA is TGTGCCAGCAGCGTCGGGACATCAACTAATGAAAAACTGTTTTTT. This chain uses TRBV9 with TRBJ1-4; weak D call: TRBD1 (6 bases). Germline V gene data show CDR1 as SGDLS and CDR2 as YYNGEE. CDR3 length equals 15 residues. Trimming left V 2 bases short and J 0 bases short, with 8 bases between.

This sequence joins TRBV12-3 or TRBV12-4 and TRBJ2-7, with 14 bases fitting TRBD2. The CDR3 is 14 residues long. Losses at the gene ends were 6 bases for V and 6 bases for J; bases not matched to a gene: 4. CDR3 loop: CASSGLAGGSEQYF. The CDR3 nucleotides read TGTGCCAGCAGCGGACTAGCGGGGGGATCCGAGCAGTACTTC.

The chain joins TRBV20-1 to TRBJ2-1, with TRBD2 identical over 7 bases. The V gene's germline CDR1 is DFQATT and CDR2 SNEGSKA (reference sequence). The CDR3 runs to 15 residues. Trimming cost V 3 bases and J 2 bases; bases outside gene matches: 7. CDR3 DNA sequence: TGCAGTGCTAGTGGGAGGGCCGGAACCTACAATGAGCAGTTCTTC. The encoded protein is CSASGRAGTYNEQFF.

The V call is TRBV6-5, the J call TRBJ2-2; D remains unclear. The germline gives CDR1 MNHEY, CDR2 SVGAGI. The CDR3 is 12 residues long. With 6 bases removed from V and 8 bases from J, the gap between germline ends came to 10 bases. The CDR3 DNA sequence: TGTGCCAGCAGCCCCGGTCCTGGGGAGCTGTTTTTT. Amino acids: CASSPGPGELFF.

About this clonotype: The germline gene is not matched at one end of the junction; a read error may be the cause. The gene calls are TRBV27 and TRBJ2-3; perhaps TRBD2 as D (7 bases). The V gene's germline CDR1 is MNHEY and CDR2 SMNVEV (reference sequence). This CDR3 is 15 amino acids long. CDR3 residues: CASSLGGPRTATQYF. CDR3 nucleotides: TGTGCCAGCAGTTTGGGGGGGCCCCGCACAGCTACGCAGTATTTT.

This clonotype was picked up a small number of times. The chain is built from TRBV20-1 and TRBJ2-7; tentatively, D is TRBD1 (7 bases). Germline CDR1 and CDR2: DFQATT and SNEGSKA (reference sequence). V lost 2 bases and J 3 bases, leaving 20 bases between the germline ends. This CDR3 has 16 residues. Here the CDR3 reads CSARTLQGGLNYEQYF. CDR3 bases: TGCAGTGCTAGAACTCTGCAGGGGGGTCTCAACTACGAGCAGTACTTC.

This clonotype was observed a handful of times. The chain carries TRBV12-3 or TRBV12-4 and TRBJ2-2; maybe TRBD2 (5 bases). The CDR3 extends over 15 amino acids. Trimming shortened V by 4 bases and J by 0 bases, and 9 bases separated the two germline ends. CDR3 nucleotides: TGTGCCAGCAGTTCGGAACTAGCGAACACCGGGGAGCTGTTTTTT. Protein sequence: CASSSELANTGELFF.

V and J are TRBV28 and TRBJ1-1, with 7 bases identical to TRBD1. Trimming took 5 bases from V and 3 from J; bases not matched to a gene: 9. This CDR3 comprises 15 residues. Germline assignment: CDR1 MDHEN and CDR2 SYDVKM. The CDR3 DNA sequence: TGTGCCAGCAGTGATTACAGGGGAGGGGACACTGAAGCTTTCTTT. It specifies CASSDYRGGDTEAFF.